This T cell receptor beta chain was profiled in a study of T cells in localized non-small cell lung cancer. Study outcomes and limitations: Multi-region tumor sequencing was not done, so intratumor heterogeneity could not be excluded.

Of note for this clone: Its antigen remains unidentified.

The assay was immunoSEQ multiplex PCR, and TCRdb's table has in-frame clones only and misses some. The sample consists of 70,000 to 95,000 clones, more than 75% of them appearing once. Source: PBMCs, taken before any cancer treatment. The source of this sequence is a woman aged 40 to 75 with stage II squamous cell lung carcinoma.

The CDR3 reads CSVRNPVGADTQYF. The DNA of the CDR3 is TGCAGCGTCAGAAATCCGGTCGGGGCAGATACGCAGTATTTT. The chain carries TRBV29-1 and TRBJ2-3; D may be TRBD2 (5 bases). The CDR3 runs to 14 residues. CDR1 SQVTM and CDR2 ANQGSEA come from the germline V gene. V gave up 6 bases and J gave up 4 bases, with 17 bases separating them.